A selection of T cell receptor beta chains follows, all from one sample in a study of shared clonotypes between healthy human individuals. Clones were sequenced by immunoSEQ multiplex PCR, and TCRdb holds only the in-frame ones, with some missing. The sample lists some 2,500,000 clones; 80% to 95% were seen once. The specimen sequenced was naive CD4+ T cells from PBMCs. The source of these receptors is a man aged 18 to 30 in good health. Some clones in this sample may be carry-over from other donors' samples. The CDR3 runs from the conserved cysteine through the conserved F or W. D genes are given only for firm matches. Only some rows state a clone size, as once, few, many or a class for expanded clones.

j_gene: TRBJ1-5
len: 14
d_gene: -
v_gene: TRBV7-2
abundance: once
CDR3aa: CASSPSRSNQPQHF
CDR3nt: TGTGCCAGCAGCCCGAGCAGGTCGAATCAGCCCCAGCATTTT

j_gene: TRBJ2-2
len: 16
d_gene: TRBD1
v_gene: TRBV19
abundance: -
CDR3aa: CASSIGQGMDTGELFF
CDR3nt: TGTGCCAGTAGTATTGGACAGGGGATGGACACCGGGGAGCTGTTTTTT

j_gene: TRBJ2-5
len: 15
d_gene: -
v_gene: TRBV6-1
abundance: -
CDR3aa: CASSARQGYQETQYF
CDR3nt: TGTGCCAGCAGTGCGCGGCAGGGGTATCAAGAGACCCAGTACTTC

j_gene: TRBJ2-1
len: 17
d_gene: -
v_gene: TRBV18
abundance: -
CDR3aa: CASSPPAFVIAFNEQFF
CDR3nt: TGTGCCAGCTCACCACCGGCATTCGTTATAGCGTTCAATGAGCAGTTCTTC

j_gene: TRBJ2-1
len: 15
d_gene: TRBD2
v_gene: TRBV28
abundance: -
CDR3aa: CASSPPTSGSYEQFF
CDR3nt: TGTGCCAGCAGCCCCCCGACTAGCGGGAGCTATGAGCAGTTCTTC

j_gene: TRBJ2-2
len: 15
d_gene: -
v_gene: TRBV5-1
abundance: -
CDR3aa: CASSLGGRDTGELFF
CDR3nt: TGCGCCAGCAGCTTGGGCGGAAGGGATACCGGGGAGCTGTTTTTT

j_gene: TRBJ2-4
len: 15
d_gene: TRBD2
v_gene: TRBV7-9
abundance: -
CDR3aa: CASSLAGGTSGRVHF
CDR3nt: TGTGCCAGCAGCTTAGCGGGGGGGACTAGCGGGAGAGTGCACTTC

j_gene: TRBJ2-5
len: 13
d_gene: -
v_gene: TRBV10-1
abundance: -
CDR3aa: CASSDGGQETQYF
CDR3nt: TGCGCCAGCAGTGATGGGGGGCAAGAGACCCAGTACTTC

j_gene: TRBJ1-1
len: 15
d_gene: TRBD1
v_gene: TRBV30
abundance: few
CDR3aa: CAWSSYRGPDTEAFF
CDR3nt: TGTGCCTGGAGTTCTTACAGGGGCCCAGACACTGAAGCTTTCTTT

j_gene: TRBJ2-5
len: 15
d_gene: TRBD1
v_gene: TRBV5-1
abundance: -
CDR3aa: CASSSPTGGQETQYF
CDR3nt: TGCGCCAGCAGCTCCCCGACAGGGGGACAAGAGACCCAGTACTTC

j_gene: TRBJ2-5
len: 13
d_gene: -
v_gene: TRBV9
abundance: -
CDR3aa: CASSVEGIGTQYF
CDR3nt: TGTGCCAGCAGCGTAGAGGGGATTGGGACCCAGTACTTC

j_gene: TRBJ1-1
len: 13
d_gene: -
v_gene: TRBV6-6
abundance: -
CDR3aa: CASSYQGSTEAFF
CDR3nt: TGTGCCAGCAGTTACCAGGGAAGCACTGAAGCTTTCTTT

j_gene: TRBJ2-2
len: 14
d_gene: TRBD1
v_gene: TRBV4-1
abundance: -
CDR3aa: CASSRGQGDGELFF
CDR3nt: TGCGCCAGCAGCCGGGGACAGGGGGACGGGGAGCTGTTTTTT

j_gene: TRBJ2-3
len: 15
d_gene: -
v_gene: TRBV5-1
abundance: -
CDR3aa: CASRGGPRYTDTQYF
CDR3nt: TGCGCCAGCCGAGGCGGTCCGCGATACACAGATACGCAGTATTTT

j_gene: TRBJ1-4
len: 15
d_gene: TRBD1
v_gene: TRBV18
abundance: -
CDR3aa: CASSPDRVSNEKLFF
CDR3nt: TGTGCCAGCTCACCAGACAGGGTCTCAAATGAAAAACTGTTTTTT

j_gene: TRBJ2-3
len: 14
d_gene: -
v_gene: TRBV2
abundance: -
CDR3aa: CASSDRLVADTQYF
CDR3nt: TGTGCCAGCAGTGACAGACTAGTCGCCGATACGCAGTATTTT

j_gene: TRBJ2-2
len: 15
d_gene: -
v_gene: TRBV27
abundance: -
CDR3aa: CASSFYRANTGELFF
CDR3nt: TGTGCCAGCAGTTTTTATAGGGCGAACACCGGGGAGCTGTTTTTT

j_gene: TRBJ1-2
len: 14
d_gene: TRBD1
v_gene: TRBV7-2
abundance: -
CDR3aa: CASSHDRANYGYTF
CDR3nt: TGTGCCAGCAGCCACGACAGGGCCAACTATGGCTACACCTTC

j_gene: TRBJ1-1
len: 15
d_gene: -
v_gene: TRBV18
abundance: -
CDR3aa: CASSPGGRTNTEAFF
CDR3nt: TGTGCCAGCTCACCGGGAGGACGGACGAACACTGAAGCTTTCTTT